This entry lists 22 T cell receptor beta chains sequenced from one sample in a study of blood T cell repertoires in COVID-19. Sequenced by immunoSEQ multiplex PCR; TCRdb stores in-frame clones only, minus some. The sample includes roughly 200,000 clones, roughly 86% of them seen just once. Sequencing input: peripheral blood. Receptors were obtained from a man aged 35 to 55 with active or convalescent COVID-19.

The CDR3: CASSLLRGGGTGELFF. The CDR3 region has the DNA TGTGCCAGCAGCTTATTGCGGGGGGGTGGCACCGGGGAGCTGTTTTTT. V gene TRBV11-3 combines with J gene TRBJ2-2; 9 bases match TRBD2. The junction had 5 bases not matched to a gene; V was cut back by 2 bases and J by 4 bases. Germline CDR1 and CDR2: SGHNT and YENEEA. The CDR3 runs 16 residues. The full variable domain, its missing parts supplied by reference TRBV11-3 and TRBJ2-2, is EAGVVQSPRYKIIEKKQPVAFWCNPISGHNTLYWYLQNLGQGPELLIRYENEEAVDDSQLPKDRFSAERLKGVDSTLKIQPAELGDSAVYLCASSLLRGGGTGELFFGEGSRLTVL.

This chain connects TRBV30 to TRBJ2-1; TRBD1 matches 9 bases. This CDR3 has 16 amino acids. Unmatched junction bases numbered 11, after V lost 2 bases and J lost 6 bases. Germline V gene data show CDR1 as GTSNPN and CDR2 as SVGIG (reference sequence). The CDR3 DNA follows: TGTGCCTGGAGTCCCCAAGTCCTGACAGGGGGCAATGAGCAGTTCTTC. Protein: CAWSPQVLTGGNEQFF.

CDR3 DNA sequence: TGTGCCAGCAGCTTAGGAGGGCCTGGAAACACCATATATTTT. This gives the protein CASSLGGPGNTIYF. This chain links TRBV7-9 with TRBJ1-3; D remains unclear. This CDR3 region has 14 residues. The germline V gene has CDR1 SEHNR and CDR2 FQNEAQ (reference sequence). V was trimmed by 1 base and J by 2 bases, leaving 6 bases between them.

V usage is TRBV6-2 or TRBV6-3 and J usage is TRBJ1-2, with TRBD1 identical over 8 bases. The germline gives CDR1 MNHEY, CDR2 SVGEGT. This CDR3 comprises 16 residues. Trimming cost V 2 bases and J 1 base; bases outside gene matches: 6. The CDR3 nucleotides read TGTGCCAGCAGTTACGGTGGACAGGGCCTTAACTATGGCTACACCTTC. Translated: CASSYGGQGLNYGYTF.

The V gene is TRBV27, the J gene TRBJ2-2; maybe TRBD1 (6 bases). This CDR3 is built from 14 residues. With 6 bases removed from V and 5 bases from J, the gap between germline ends came to 13 bases. From germline, CDR1 is MNHEY and CDR2 SMNVEV (reference sequence). CDR3 in amino acids: CASSLPTGTGELFF. CDR3 sequence (DNA): TGTGCCAGCAGCCTCCCCACAGGGACCGGGGAGCTGTTTTTT.

V gene TRBV30 combines with J gene TRBJ1-2; no reliable D call. Looked up from germline, CDR1 is GTSNPN and CDR2 is SVGIG (reference sequence). The CDR3 is 14 amino acids. The V end lost 5 bases, the J end lost 0 bases, and 13 bases lay between the germline ends. The CDR3 nucleotides are TGTGCCTGGGGCCGGATACTACCTAACTATGGCTACACCTTC. Protein sequence: CAWGRILPNYGYTF.

The V gene is TRBV28, the J gene TRBJ1-4; D gene uncertain. Trimming took 4 bases from V and 3 from J, leaving 6 bases between them. This CDR3 comprises 13 residues. CDR1 and CDR2 from the germline V gene are MDHEN and SYDVKM. In DNA form, the CDR3 reads TGTGCCAGCAGTTCCGGAGCTAATGAAAAACTGTTTTTT. This translates into CASSSGANEKLFF.

V gene TRBV7-9 combines with J gene TRBJ1-2, with D perhaps matching TRBD1 (5 bases). CDR3 length equals 16 residues. Germline V CDR1 and CDR2: SEHNR, FQNEAQ (reference sequence). Trimming left V 0 bases short and J 4 bases short, with 15 bases between. The CDR3 DNA sequence: TGTGCCAGCAGCTTAGCGCGAGACAGCGCTCTCTATGGCTACACCTTC. Its protein is CASSLARDSALYGYTF.

This rearrangement joins TRBV14 to TRBJ2-7; D is uncertain. The length of the CDR3 is 15 residues. Germline V CDR1 and CDR2: SGHDN, FVKESK. V was pared by 2 bases and J by 4 bases, with 15 bases between. The CDR3 sequence is CASSQYQALTYEQYF. DNA of the CDR3: TGTGCCAGCAGCCAATACCAGGCTCTAACTTACGAGCAGTACTTC.

The genes are TRBV7-2 and TRBJ2-4; TRBD1 is a possible D gene (6 bases). The length of the CDR3 is 14 residues. V lost 5 bases, J lost 2 bases, and 10 bases lay in between. Looked up from germline, CDR1 is SGHTA and CDR2 is FQGNSA. CDR3 sequence reads: CASSPTGSKNIQYF. CDR3 in DNA: TGTGCCAGCAGCCCAACAGGGTCCAAAAACATTCAGTACTTC. Supplemented by reference TRBV7-2 and TRBJ2-4, the full variable domain reads GAGVSQSPSNKVTEKGKDVELRCDPISGHTALYWYRQSLGQGLEFLIYFQGNSAPDKSGLPSDRFSAERTGGSVSTLTIQRTQQEDSAVYLCASSPTGSKNIQYFGAGTRLSVL.

The chain employs TRBV5-8 and TRBJ1-6; D is uncertain. The CDR3 totals 15 residues. CDR1 is SGHTS and CDR2 is YDEGEE in the germline V gene. Trimming stripped 0 bases from V and 5 bases from J, with 9 bases between. CDR3 bases: TGTGCCAGCAGCTTGGCAGGACTGGATAATTCACCCCTCCACTTT. This sequence encodes CASSLAGLDNSPLHF. Looking up the rest from reference TRBV5-8 and TRBJ1-6 gives the full variable domain: EAGVTQSPTHLIKTRGQQATLRCSPISGHTSVYWYQQALGLGLQFLLWYDEGEERNRGNFPPRFSGRQFPNYSSELNVNALELEDSALYLCASSLAGLDNSPLHFGNGTRLTVT.

This clone has a single count. This rearrangement joins TRBV7-9 to TRBJ2-5, with 8 bases that match TRBD1. This CDR3 contains 14 residues. With V trimmed by 5 bases and J by 1 base, 3 bases remained unmatched. Germline V gene sequence: CDR1 SEHNR, CDR2 FQNEAQ (reference sequence). The CDR3 DNA follows: TGTGCCAGCAGCAAGACAGGGGCCCAAGAGACCCAGTACTTC. Translated: CASSKTGAQETQYF.

The chain recombines TRBV28 with TRBJ1-1, with TRBD1 matching over 7 bases. The ends lost 4 bases at V and 5 bases at J; junction bases unmatched: 7. The CDR3 is 14 residues long. Per the germline V gene, CDR1 is MDHEN and CDR2 is SYDVKM. The CDR3 region has the DNA TGTGCCAGCAGTTACACAGGGGAGTGGACTGAAGCTTTCTTT. Translating gives CASSYTGEWTEAFF. Based on the CDR3 plus reference TRBV28 and TRBJ1-1, the full variable domain is DVKVTQSSRYLVKRTGEKVFLECVQDMDHENMFWYRQDPGLGLRLIYFSYDVKMKEKGDIPEGYSVSREKKERFSLILESASTNQTSMYLCASSYTGEWTEAFFGQGTRLTVV.

The rearrangement uses TRBV7-2 and TRBJ2-7, with TRBD2 matching 7 bases. With V trimmed by 1 base and J by 0 bases, 3 bases remained unmatched. The CDR3 has 15 amino acids. The germline CDR1 and CDR2 sequences are SGHTA and FQGNSA. The chain's CDR3 is CASSLGGDYSYEQYF. For the CDR3, the DNA is TGTGCCAGCAGCTTAGGTGGGGACTACTCCTACGAGCAGTACTTC.

The chain couples TRBV5-1 to TRBJ2-7, with 7 positions matching TRBD1. Germline assignment: CDR1 SGHRS and CDR2 YFSETQ. The CDR3 spans 14 residues. The trim removed 4 bases at V and 4 bases at J, leaving 8 bases unmatched. CDR3 coding DNA: TGCGCCAGCAGCCTAGAGACAGGGCTGTACGAGCAGTACTTC. Protein product: CASSLETGLYEQYF. The complete variable domain, with remaining parts taken from reference TRBV5-1 and TRBJ2-7, reads KAGVTQTPRYLIKTRGQQVTLSCSPISGHRSVSWYQQTPGQGLQFLFEYFSETQRNKGNFPGRFSGRQFSNSRSEMNVSTLELGDSALYLCASSLETGLYEQYFGPGTRLTVT.

V is TRBV13 and J is TRBJ2-2, with 10 nucleotides matching TRBD1. This CDR3 region has 15 residues. With 4 bases clipped from V and 7 bases from J, the junction kept 6 bases outside the gene matches. CDR1 is PRHDT, CDR2 FYEKMQ, per germline (reference sequence). The CDR3: CASSSGTGVGGELFF. The CDR3, as DNA: TGTGCCAGCAGCTCAGGGACAGGGGTTGGCGGGGAGCTGTTTTTT.

V gene TRBV28 combines with J gene TRBJ1-2; D might be TRBD1 (5 bases). Germline V lookup: CDR1 MDHEN, CDR2 SYDVKM. Trimming removed 6 bases at V and 4 bases at J, with 15 bases between. This CDR3 comprises 14 residues. CDR3 DNA sequence: TGTGCCAGCAGGCCCAGGGATTTAGGCTATGGCTACACCTTC. Its translation is CASRPRDLGYGYTF.

The CDR3 loop reads CAWSATWRDYGYTF. For the CDR3, the DNA is TGTGCCTGGAGTGCGACTTGGAGGGACTATGGCTACACCTTC. V gene TRBV30 combines with J gene TRBJ1-2; D is undetermined. The length of the CDR3 is 14 residues. V lost 1 base to trimming and J lost 3 bases, with 12 bases between them. CDR1 is GTSNPN, CDR2 SVGIG, per germline (reference sequence).

DNA of the CDR3: TGTGCCAGCAGGACAACAGGGGGAGGTACTGAAGCTTTCTTT. This encodes CASRTTGGGTEAFF. This chain connects TRBV6-5 to TRBJ1-1, with 8 bases lining up with TRBD1. The CDR3 runs to 14 residues. CDR1 MNHEY and CDR2 SVGAGI come from the germline V gene. V shed 6 bases, J shed 5 bases, and the junction held 8 bases outside the gene matches.

In this sample, this clone turned up once. The rearrangement uses TRBV15 and TRBJ2-7; TRBD2 is a possible D gene (6 bases). The CDR3 consists of 14 residues. Trimming removed 5 bases at V and 3 bases at J, with 14 bases between. Germline loops: CDR1 LNHNV, CDR2 YYDKDF (reference sequence). The CDR3, as DNA: TGTGCCACCAGCGGTGCGGGACGGAACTACGAGCAGTACTTC. Protein sequence: CATSGAGRNYEQYF.

The gene calls are TRBV7-2 and TRBJ1-4, with D possibly matching TRBD1 (5 bases). Looked up from germline, CDR1 is SGHTA and CDR2 is FQGNSA. The CDR3 is 13 residues long. Trimming left V 1 base short and J 10 bases short, with 10 bases between. CDR3 nucleotides: TGTGCCAGCAGCTTAGGGGGTCAGGGAAAACTGTTTTTT. Its translation: CASSLGGQGKLFF.

The gene calls are TRBV3-1 (or the pseudogene TRBV3-2) and TRBJ1-6; unclear D gene. This CDR3 is 13 amino acids long. V gave up 3 bases and J gave up 5 bases, with 5 bases separating them. The germline gives CDR1 LGHDT, CDR2 YNNKEL (reference sequence). The CDR3 is CASSHGDNSPLHF. In DNA form, the CDR3 reads TGTGCCAGCAGCCACGGGGATAATTCACCCCTCCACTTT.